Here is one T cell receptor (beta chain) with its context. What it recognizes is unknown. This entry comes from a study of cytomegalovirus exposure and HLA in healthy donors. The overall study: The same platform used for the roughly 600 first-cohort repertoires was also used for the 95 to 150 validation repertoires, as a later analysis reported. General study findings and limits: Investigators reported around 150 TCR beta chains as tied to cytomegalovirus. Many donors carried some public TCRs, although rarity characterized most TCR sequences.

The V and J ends lost 0 bases and 6 bases respectively, with 14 bases between them. The CDR3 has 15 amino acids. Germline assignment: CDR1 SGHTA and CDR2 FQGNSA. Clones were read by immunoSEQ multiplex PCR, and TCRdb kept only the in-frame ones, dropping some. The table has approximately 270,000 clones, nearly 90% seen once. The sequence was obtained from a young woman in good health and CMV-seronegative. The chain recombines TRBV7-2 with TRBJ1-2; D uncertain. The material sequenced was PBMCs. The CDR3 spells CASSLANGPSNGYTF. The DNA of the CDR3 is TGTGCCAGCAGCTTAGCTAACGGACCTAGCAATGGCTACACCTTC.